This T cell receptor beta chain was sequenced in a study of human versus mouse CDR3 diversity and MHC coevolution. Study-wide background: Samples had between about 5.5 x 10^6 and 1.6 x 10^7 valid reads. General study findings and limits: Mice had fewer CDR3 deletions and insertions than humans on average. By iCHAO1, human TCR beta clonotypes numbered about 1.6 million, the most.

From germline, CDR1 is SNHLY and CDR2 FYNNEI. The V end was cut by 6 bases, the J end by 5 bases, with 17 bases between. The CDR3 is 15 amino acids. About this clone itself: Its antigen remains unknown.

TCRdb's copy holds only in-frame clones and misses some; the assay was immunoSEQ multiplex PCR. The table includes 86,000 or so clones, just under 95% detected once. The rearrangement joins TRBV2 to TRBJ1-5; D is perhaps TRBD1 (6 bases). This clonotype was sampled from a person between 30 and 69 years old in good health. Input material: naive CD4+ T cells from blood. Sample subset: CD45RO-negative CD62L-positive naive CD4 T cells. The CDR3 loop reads CASRGAGGRDQPQHF. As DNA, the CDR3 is TGTGCCAGCAGGGGCGCGGGGGGCCGGGATCAGCCCCAGCATTTT.